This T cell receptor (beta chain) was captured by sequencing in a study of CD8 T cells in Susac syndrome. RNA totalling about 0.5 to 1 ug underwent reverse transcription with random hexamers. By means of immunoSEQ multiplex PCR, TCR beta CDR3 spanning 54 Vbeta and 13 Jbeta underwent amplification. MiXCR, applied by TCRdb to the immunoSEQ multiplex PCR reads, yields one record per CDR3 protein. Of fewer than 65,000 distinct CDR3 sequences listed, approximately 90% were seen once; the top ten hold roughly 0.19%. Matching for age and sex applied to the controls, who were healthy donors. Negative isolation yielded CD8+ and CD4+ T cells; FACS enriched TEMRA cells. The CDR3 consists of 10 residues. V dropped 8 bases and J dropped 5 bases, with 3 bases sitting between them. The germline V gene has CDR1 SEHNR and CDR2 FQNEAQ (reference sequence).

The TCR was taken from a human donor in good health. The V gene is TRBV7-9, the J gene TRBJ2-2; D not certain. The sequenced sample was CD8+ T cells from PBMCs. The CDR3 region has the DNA TGTGCCAGCGGTACCGGGGAGCTGTTTTTT. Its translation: CASGTGELFF.